Presented here are 20 T cell receptor beta chains from one specimen sequenced in a study of cytomegalovirus exposure and HLA in healthy donors. The PCR had 60 Vbeta and 13 Jbeta primers. TCRdb's table, derived via immunoSEQ multiplex PCR, lists solely in-frame clones and lacks some. This table holds about 140,000 clones, roughly 77% found once. The sequencing sample was made of PBMCs. Every receptor here comes from a female donor in good health and CMV-seronegative.

The rearrangement joins TRBV29-1 to TRBJ1-2; the match to TRBD1 covers 8 bases. CDR1 SQVTM and CDR2 ANQGSEA come from the germline V gene. V lost 8 bases, J lost 8 bases, and 10 bases stayed unmatched. This CDR3 comprises 12 residues. In nucleotides, the CDR3 is TGCAGCTACACGGGACAGGCTGGGGGCTACACCTTC. Its protein is CSYTGQAGGYTF.

This chain's CDR3 is CASSLQGASVGYTF. The CDR3, as DNA: TGTGCCAGCAGTCTACAGGGGGCCTCGGTTGGCTACACCTTC. The V gene is TRBV2, the J gene TRBJ1-2; TRBD1 agrees at 9 bases. Trimming removed 5 bases from V and 7 bases from J; junction bases left unmatched: 8. Germline V gene data show CDR1 as SNHLY and CDR2 as FYNNEI. This CDR3 has 14 amino acids.

This clone has a handful of counts. This chain connects TRBV2 to TRBJ2-6; TRBD1 is a possible D gene (7 bases). Deletions cut 7 bases from V and 0 bases from J, with 13 bases between. This CDR3 comprises 16 residues. In germline, CDR1 is SNHLY, CDR2 FYNNEI. As DNA, the CDR3 is TGTGCCAGCAAGGTCAGGGGGGACTCTGGGGCCAACGTCCTGACTTTC. Amino acids: CASKVRGDSGANVLTF.

This sequence joins TRBV7-2 and TRBJ2-1; 7 nucleotides line up with TRBD1. The CDR3 runs to 14 residues. The germline V gene encodes CDR1 SGHTA and CDR2 FQGNSA. The J segment lost 7 bases and the V segment lost 5 bases, leaving 8 bases of the junction unmatched. CDR3 region: CASSPGQERNEQFF. The DNA of the CDR3 is TGTGCCAGCAGCCCCGGACAGGAAAGAAATGAGCAGTTCTTC.

The table lists this clone with a few counts. The J gene is TRBJ1-1, the V gene TRBV11-3; 7 bases line up with TRBD1. CDR1 SGHNT and CDR2 YENEEA come from the germline V gene. J was trimmed by 11 bases and V by 4 bases; bases with no gene match: 7. This CDR3 is built from 12 residues. The CDR3 nucleotides are TGTGCCAGCAGCTCCCTAGACAGGGACGCTTTCTTT. This gives the protein CASSSLDRDAFF.

This chain joins TRBV4-3 and TRBJ2-7; D possibly corresponds to TRBD1 (6 bases). Germline CDR1 reads LGHNA; CDR2 reads YSLEER. This CDR3 has 17 amino acids. Between the trimmed V and J ends, which lost 0 bases and 0 bases, there was a span of 15 bases. CDR3 sequence reads: CASSQEDRQESSYEQYF. CDR3 nucleotides: TGCGCCAGCAGCCAAGAAGATCGACAGGAGAGCTCCTACGAGCAGTACTTC.

V and J are TRBV15 and TRBJ2-7, with 10 positions matching TRBD1. This CDR3 region has 15 residues. V dropped 0 bases and J dropped 3; count of bases not matched to a gene: 2. CDR1 and CDR2 (germline): LNHNV, YYDKDF (reference sequence). This chain's CDR3 is CATSREGTGVYEQYF. DNA for the CDR3: TGTGCCACCAGCAGAGAGGGGACAGGGGTCTACGAGCAGTACTTC. The entire variable domain, with the rest obtained from reference TRBV15 and TRBJ2-7, is as follows: DAMVIQNPRYQVTQFGKPVTLSCSQTLNHNVMYWYQQKSSQAPKLLFHYYDKDFNNEADTPDNFQSRRPNTSFCFLDIRSPGLGDTAMYLCATSREGTGVYEQYFGPGTRLTVT.

V gene TRBV5-1 combines with J gene TRBJ1-5, with 10 bases aligning to TRBD1. V gave up 4 bases and J gave up 2 bases; unmatched junction bases: 6. Germline V gene sequence: CDR1 SGHRS, CDR2 YFSETQ. The CDR3 extends over 16 amino acids. CDR3 DNA sequence: TGCGCCAGCAGCCTCCAGGGGACAGGGGGCAATCAGCCCCAGCATTTT. Its protein is CASSLQGTGGNQPQHF.

The rearrangement joins TRBV4-1 to TRBJ1-5; maybe TRBD1 (6 bases). Germline assignment: CDR1 MGHRA and CDR2 YSYEKL. Between the trimmed V and J ends, which lost 0 bases and 7 bases, there was a span of 16 bases. This CDR3 contains 16 residues. Written as DNA, the CDR3 is TGCGCCAGCAGCCAAGAGGGCTGGGGGGGCCAACAGCCCCAGCATTTT. Protein: CASSQEGWGGQQPQHF.

The chain is built from TRBV7-6 and TRBJ2-1; 12 bases map to TRBD2. Germline V CDR1 and CDR2: SGHVS, FNYEAQ. With 4 bases clipped from V and 5 bases from J, the junction kept 0 bases outside the gene matches. This CDR3 comprises 14 residues. The CDR3 sequence: CASSWTSGNNEQFF. In DNA, the CDR3 is TGTGCCAGCAGCTGGACTAGCGGGAACAATGAGCAGTTCTTC. Combining the CDR3 with reference TRBV7-6 and TRBJ2-1 gives the whole variable domain GAGVSQSPRYKVTKRGQDVALRCDPISGHVSLYWYRQALGQGPEFLTYFNYEAQQDKSGLPNDRFSAERPEGSISTLTIQRTEQRDSAMYRCASSWTSGNNEQFFGPGTRLTVL.

This clone was picked up a small number of times. The chain links TRBV19 to TRBJ2-3, with a weak D call TRBD1 (6 bases). The V end was cut by 7 bases, the J end by 0 bases, with 14 bases between. CDR3 size: 15 residues. CDR1 and CDR2 (germline): LNHDA, SQIVND (reference sequence). The CDR3 loop is CASNQDRTSTDTQYF. The CDR3 nucleotides are TGTGCCAGTAACCAAGACAGGACTAGCACAGATACGCAGTATTTT.

The chain is built from TRBV5-6 and TRBJ2-7; D perhaps matches TRBD2 (5 bases). The CDR3 is 13 residues long. V lost 5 bases and J 1 base, leaving 10 bases between the germline ends. Germline CDR1 reads SGHDT; CDR2 reads YYEEEE. CDR3 bases: TGTGCCAGCAGTTTTACTAGTTCCTACGAGCAGTACTTC. Protein: CASSFTSSYEQYF.

The chain employs TRBV9 and TRBJ1-2, with D possibly being TRBD1 (5 bases). Germline V gives CDR1 SGDLS, CDR2 YYNGEE. Trimming cost V 0 bases and J 9 bases, with 18 bases left between them. The length of the CDR3 is 15 residues. This CDR3 is CASSVAPSSGGSYTF. Written as DNA, the CDR3 is TGTGCCAGCAGCGTAGCTCCATCGAGTGGGGGGAGCTACACCTTC.

The genes are TRBV6-1 and TRBJ2-1; 10 bases line up with TRBD2. The V segment lost 4 bases and the J segment 7 bases; nucleotides outside the gene matches: 10. The CDR3 covers 16 residues. Germline assignment: CDR1 MNHNS and CDR2 SASEGT. CDR3: CASSVTIAGGGNEQFF. The CDR3 nucleotides are TGTGCCAGCAGTGTTACCATAGCGGGGGGCGGGAATGAGCAGTTCTTC.

The genes are TRBV29-1 and TRBJ2-1; 10 bases are shared with TRBD1. V was pared by 4 bases and J by 7 bases, with 4 bases of the junction left unmatched. Looked up from germline, CDR1 is SQVTM and CDR2 is ANQGSEA. The CDR3 contains 13 residues. Here the CDR3 reads CSVGQGALNEQFF. In DNA, the CDR3 is TGCAGCGTTGGACAGGGGGCGCTTAATGAGCAGTTCTTC.

The table lists this clone with a few counts. The rearrangement links TRBV7-2 to TRBJ2-1; 7 positions match TRBD2. The CDR3 has 15 residues. Germline CDR1 is SGHTA and CDR2 is FQGNSA. V lost 1 base, J lost 9 bases, and 9 bases stayed unmatched. This CDR3 reads CASSLVSGSEGEQFF. The DNA of the CDR3 is TGTGCCAGCAGCTTAGTTAGCGGGTCGGAGGGTGAGCAGTTCTTC.

The J gene is TRBJ2-6, the V gene TRBV6-1; D is undetermined. Looked up from germline, CDR1 is MNHNS and CDR2 is SASEGT. V lost 1 base to trimming and J lost 2 bases, with 6 bases between them. The CDR3 has 15 amino acids. The CDR3 DNA is TGTGCCAGCAGTGAAGAGAGAACTGGGGCCAACGTCCTGACTTTC. Its protein is CASSEERTGANVLTF.

This clone was recorded only once. The chain has TRBV6-4 and TRBJ2-1; 7 bases line up with TRBD1. J gave up 6 bases and V 5 bases, and 4 bases lay outside the gene matches. This CDR3 region has 13 residues. From germline, CDR1 is MRHNA and CDR2 SNTAGT. The CDR3 spells CASSPGTVNEQFF. The DNA for the CDR3 is TGTGCCAGCAGTCCCGGGACAGTCAATGAGCAGTTCTTC.

The genes are TRBV28 and TRBJ1-1, with TRBD1 as a possible D gene (5 bases). Germline loops: CDR1 MDHEN, CDR2 SYDVKM. V was shortened by 7 bases and J by 0 bases, with 15 bases between the two germline ends. The CDR3 spans 15 residues. The CDR3 protein is CASTSWGTMNTEAFF. CDR3 in DNA: TGTGCCAGCACCTCCTGGGGCACAATGAACACTGAAGCTTTCTTT.

Written as DNA, the CDR3 is TGTGCCAGCAGGCCAACAGGGGCTGGCTACACCTTC. Amino acid sequence: CASRPTGAGYTF. The V call is TRBV28, the J call TRBJ1-2; TRBD1 matches at 7 bases. V was clipped by 6 bases and J by 7 bases; unmatched bases: 5. This CDR3 has 12 residues. Per the germline V gene, CDR1 is MDHEN and CDR2 is SYDVKM.